Listed below are T cell receptor beta chains from one sample, sequenced in a study of T cells in Graves' hyperthyroidism and ophthalmopathy. TCRdb itself ran the multiplex PCR reads through MiXCR, one entry per CDR3 protein. The repertoire has about 270,000 distinct CDR3 sequences, 22% of them found once; the top ten carry over 55%. The specimen sequenced was blood. These receptors were collected from a man aged 25-40 years with Graves' ophthalmopathy. Each CDR3 is given with its conserved first and last residue. D genes are given only for firm matches. Clone size is stated in some rows and not others, as once, few, many or a class when expanded.

clone size	V gene	D gene	J gene	CDR3 DNA	CDR3 protein
many	TRBV6-2/TRBV6-3	-	TRBJ2-7	TGTGCCAGCAGAACCCCCGTTTCGAGCTCCTACGAGCAGTACTTC	CASRTPVSSSYEQYF
-	TRBV20-1	-	TRBJ1-6	TGCAGTGCTAGAACCCCGGGCCATTCTAATTCACCCCTCCACTTT	CSARTPGHSNSPLHF
few	TRBV6-1	TRBD1	TRBJ1-6	TGTGCCAGCAGTAGGGGGACAGTGAATTCACCCCTCCACTTT	CASSRGTVNSPLHF
-	TRBV9	TRBD2	TRBJ2-3	TGTGCCAGCAGCGCGGAGGGGACTAGCGGGAGGGATGGTACAGATACGCAGTATTTT	CASSAEGTSGRDGTDTQYF
-	TRBV5-1	TRBD1	TRBJ2-5	TGCGCCAGCAGCCTACGGACAGGGGCGGGGCAGGAGACCCAGTACTTC	CASSLRTGAGQETQYF
-	TRBV9	TRBD2	TRBJ2-7	TGTGCCAGCAGCGTAAGTACTAGCGGGACCTACGAGCAGTACTTC	CASSVSTSGTYEQYF
-	TRBV6-1	-	TRBJ1-6	TGTGCCATCAGTGAGTCATCGAGATATAATTCACCCCTCCACTTT	CAISESSRYNSPLHF
-	TRBV20-1	-	TRBJ2-5	TGCAGTGCTAAATCCCGTACAGGAAGGGAGACCCAGTACTTC	CSAKSRTGRETQYF
-	TRBV11-2	-	TRBJ1-5	TGTGCCACCAGTGATGCGGGACCAACCCAGCATTTT	CATSDAGPTQHF
many	TRBV12-3/TRBV12-4	-	TRBJ1-1	TGTGCCAGCAGCCCTGACAGGACTAACACTGAAGCTTTCTTT	CASSPDRTNTEAFF
-	TRBV4-1	-	TRBJ2-1	TGCGCCAGCAGCCAGGCCCGGGACTTTGAGCAGTTCTTC	CASSQARDFEQFF
-	TRBV12-5	-	TRBJ1-6	TGTGCTAGTGCCCCTCATAATTCACCCCTCCACTTT	CASAPHNSPLHF
few	TRBV12-5	-	TRBJ1-5	TGTGCTAGTGGTACACAGGGAGTTCAGCCCCAGCATTTT	CASGTQGVQPQHF
few	TRBV20-1	TRBD2	TRBJ2-7	TGCAGTGCTAAAACTAGCGGCTACGAGCAGTACTTC	CSAKTSGYEQYF
-	TRBV25-1	-	TRBJ2-5	TGTGCCAGCAGTGAGGAGAGCCCTAAGGAGACCCAGTACTTC	CASSEESPKETQYF
-	TRBV15	-	TRBJ1-1	TGTGCCACCAGCAGAGACGGCCTGGACACTGAAGCTTTCTTT	CATSRDGLDTEAFF
-	TRBV6-1	-	TRBJ1-5	TGTGCCAGCAGCCGGGGAAGGGGTTATCAGCCCCAGCATTTT	CASSRGRGYQPQHF
-	TRBV29-1	TRBD1	TRBJ1-2	TGCAGCGTACGGACAGGGTACCCTCTTTCTAACTATGGCTACACCTTC	CSVRTGYPLSNYGYTF
few	TRBV28	-	TRBJ2-7	TGTGCCAGCAGTTTCGTTTCGGGGGTGGGGCACGAGCAGTACTTC	CASSFVSGVGHEQYF
-	TRBV6-2/TRBV6-3	-	TRBJ2-1	TGTGCCAGCAGGCATTCCCGGGACCGGAGATCGCATGAGCAGTTCTTC	CASRHSRDRRSHEQFF
many	TRBV28	TRBD1	TRBJ1-1	TGTGCCAGCAGTCCAACCGAGACAGGGGGCTACACTGAAGCTTTCTTT	CASSPTETGGYTEAFF
-	TRBV5-1	-	TRBJ1-2	TGCGCCTCCACTGAGAACGCCGGAGGCAGGGGATCGGGTTACACCTTC	CASTENAGGRGSGYTF
few	TRBV20-1	TRBD2	TRBJ2-3	TGCAGTGCTATCGAGTCTAGCGGGGGAGCAGATACGCAGTATTTT	CSAIESSGGADTQYF
many	TRBV28	TRBD1	TRBJ2-1	TGTGCCAGCAGTGCGCAGGGGGCGAATCTAAATGAGCAGTTCTTC	CASSAQGANLNEQFF
-	TRBV20-1	-	TRBJ1-6	TGCAGTGCTAGAGATCAGCCGGCCGGGGCTGATTCACCCCTCCACTTT	CSARDQPAGADSPLHF
-	TRBV18	-	TRBJ1-1	TGTGCCAGCTCACCAAGCGTAATGAACACTGAAGCTTTCTTT	CASSPSVMNTEAFF